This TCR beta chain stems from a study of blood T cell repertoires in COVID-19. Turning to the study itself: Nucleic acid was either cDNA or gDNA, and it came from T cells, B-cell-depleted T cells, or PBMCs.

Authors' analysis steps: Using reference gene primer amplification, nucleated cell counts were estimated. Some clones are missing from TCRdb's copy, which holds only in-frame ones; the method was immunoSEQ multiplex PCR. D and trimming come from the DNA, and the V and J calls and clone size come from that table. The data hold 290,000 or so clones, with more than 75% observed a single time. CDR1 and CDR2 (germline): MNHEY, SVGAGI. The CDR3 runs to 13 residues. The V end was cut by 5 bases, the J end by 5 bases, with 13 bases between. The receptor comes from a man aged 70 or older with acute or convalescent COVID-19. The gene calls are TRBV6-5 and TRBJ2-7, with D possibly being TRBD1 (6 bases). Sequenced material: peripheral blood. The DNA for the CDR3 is TGTGCCAGCAGTCTACAGGGATCCCACGAGCAGTACTTC. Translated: CASSLQGSHEQYF.